The 21 T cell receptor beta chains presented below share a single source sample, sequenced in a study of T-cell memory formation after mild COVID-19. A single record per CDR3 protein comes from TCRdb applying MiXCR to the 5' RACE reads. The sample lists 550,000 to 650,000 distinct CDR3 sequences, roughly a sixth occurring once. The sequenced sample was PBMCs or a T cell subset sorted from them (not recorded which). Receptors originate from an adult woman who had mild COVID-19 (a few samples of this study predate the infection). Cell type and time point are not known.

This clonotype was counted only a few times. The J gene is TRBJ2-3, the V gene TRBV3-1, with TRBD1 as a possible D gene (6 bases). The CDR3 has 19 residues. Germline CDR1 LGHDT, CDR2 YNNKEL (reference sequence). V was clipped by 0 bases and J by 2 bases, with 21 bases between them. CDR3 region: CASSQDNVPTGPNTDTQYF. For the CDR3, the DNA is TGTGCCAGCAGCCAAGACAACGTCCCCACAGGGCCCAACACAGATACGCAGTATTTT.

This clonotype was counted between two and nine times. J is TRBJ1-6 and V is TRBV6-6, with 8 bases fitting TRBD1. The J segment lost 7 bases and the V segment lost 7 bases, leaving 15 bases of the junction unmatched. Looked up from germline, CDR1 is MNHNY and CDR2 is SVGAGI (reference sequence). This CDR3 region has 17 residues. The CDR3 protein is CASNHPPRDRWNSPLHF. As DNA, the CDR3 is TGTGCCAGCAACCACCCACCCCGGGACAGGTGGAATTCACCCCTCCACTTT.

The sample holds a few counts of this clonotype. J is TRBJ1-1 and V is TRBV11-2; D not certain. CDR1 is SGHAT and CDR2 is FQNNGV in the germline V gene. Trimming took off 5 bases at V and 4 bases at J, with 8 bases between the two ends. The CDR3 has 12 amino acids. Here the CDR3 reads CASSRLGTEAFF. CDR3 DNA sequence: TGTGCCAGCAGCCGCTTGGGCACTGAAGCTTTCTTT.

This clonotype has at least ten counts. This chain links TRBV27 with TRBJ2-7, with D perhaps matching TRBD1 or TRBD2 (6 bases each). Germline lookup yields CDR1 MNHEY and CDR2 SMNVEV (reference sequence). The V end lost 4 bases, the J end lost 0 bases, and 10 bases lay between the germline ends. This CDR3 comprises 14 residues. As DNA, the CDR3 is TGTGCCAGCAGTTGGGGGGCTACCTCCTACGAGCAGTACTTC. Translating it yields CASSWGATSYEQYF.

This clonotype was counted a few times. The chain has TRBV7-8 and TRBJ2-3; TRBD1 is a possible D gene (6 bases). This CDR3 spans 13 amino acids. With 5 bases removed from V and 9 bases from J, the gap between germline ends came to 15 bases. CDR1 SGHVS and CDR2 FQNEAQ come from the germline V gene. The CDR3 nucleotides read TGTGCCAGCAGCCTCGAGGATAGGGGGACGCAGTATTTT. Residues: CASSLEDRGTQYF. The variable domain in full, completed from reference TRBV7-8 and TRBJ2-3, reads GAGVSQSPRYKVAKRGQDVALRCDPISGHVSLFWYQQALGQGPEFLTYFQNEAQLDKSGLPSDRFFAERPEGSVSTLKIQRTQQEDSAVYLCASSLEDRGTQYFGPGTRLTVL.

There are a few counts of this clonotype. The chain employs TRBV5-1 and TRBJ2-7, with 10 positions matching TRBD2. The CDR3 runs to 16 residues. Germline V gene sequence: CDR1 SGHRS, CDR2 YFSETQ. Trimming removed 4 bases from V and 7 bases from J; junction bases left unmatched: 14. CDR3 in amino acids: CASSPRTVAGGNEQYF. In DNA, the CDR3 is TGCGCCAGCAGCCCGAGGACTGTAGCGGGAGGTAATGAGCAGTACTTC.

The V gene is TRBV2, the J gene TRBJ2-2; D gene ambiguous. The CDR3 has 13 residues. The V end lost 4 bases, the J end lost 2 bases, and 5 bases lay between the germline ends. In germline, CDR1 is SNHLY, CDR2 FYNNEI. CDR3 DNA: TGTGCCAGCAGTGGAGAAAACACCGGGGAGCTGTTTTTT. Its translation: CASSGENTGELFF.

The V call is TRBV2, the J call TRBJ1-1, with 7 bases fitting TRBD1. The CDR3 is made up of 15 amino acids. J was trimmed by 1 base and V by 10 bases; bases with no gene match: 12. Germline V gene sequence: CDR1 SNHLY, CDR2 FYNNEI. The CDR3 bases are TGTGCCAACACAGAGGGACAGCCTAAGAACACTGAAGCTTTCTTT. Its protein product is CANTEGQPKNTEAFF.

This clonotype came up a few times. V is TRBV13 and J is TRBJ2-7; D may match TRBD1 or TRBD2 (5 bases each). Per the germline V gene, CDR1 is PRHDT and CDR2 is FYEKMQ (reference sequence). The CDR3 has 14 amino acids. The V end was cut by 7 bases, the J end by 4 bases, with 17 bases between. For the CDR3, the DNA is TGTGCCAGCACCCTGAGGGGTTCCAAGTACGAGCAGTACTTC. Amino acid sequence: CASTLRGSKYEQYF.

This clonotype was detected once. The chain recombines TRBV11-2 with TRBJ2-3, with 9 bases matching TRBD2. Germline V gene lookup returns CDR1 SGHAT and CDR2 FQNNGV. The CDR3 runs 16 residues. J was trimmed by 0 bases and V by 5 bases; bases with no gene match: 6. The CDR3 nucleotides read TGTGCCAGCAGCATTGGGACTAGCCGAAGCACAGATACGCAGTATTTT. Amino acids: CASSIGTSRSTDTQYF. Full variable domain (remainder filled in from reference TRBV11-2 and TRBJ2-3): EAGVAQSPRYKIIEKRQSVAFWCNPISGHATLYWYQQILGQGPKLLIQFQNNGVVDDSQLPKDRFSAERLKGVDSTLKIQPAKLEDSAVYLCASSIGTSRSTDTQYFGPGTRLTVL.

This clonotype was recorded many times. This chain links TRBV29-1 with TRBJ2-7; D is tentatively TRBD1 or TRBD2 (6 bases each). Germline V gene data show CDR1 as SQVTM and CDR2 as ANQGSEA. The length of the CDR3 is 13 residues. Trimming left V 8 bases short and J 7 bases short, with 21 bases between. The chain's CDR3 is CSMIKGKGGEQYF. The CDR3 DNA reads as TGCAGCATGATAAAGGGGAAGGGGGGAGAGCAGTACTTC.

V and J are TRBV5-4 and TRBJ2-3, with 9 bases matching TRBD2. The CDR3 totals 16 residues. Germline V CDR1 and CDR2: SGHNT, YYREEE (reference sequence). The J segment lost 5 bases and the V segment lost 3 bases, leaving 10 bases of the junction unmatched. The CDR3 coding sequence is TGTGCCAGCAGCTCCAACTCGCGGGGGGGCCAAGATACGCAGTATTTT. Translated, it gives CASSSNSRGGQDTQYF.

The rearrangement links TRBV4-2 to TRBJ1-1; D not resolved. The CDR3 is 11 amino acids. Trimming stripped 0 bases from V and 9 bases from J, with 5 bases between. From germline, CDR1 is LGHNA and CDR2 YNFKEQ. The CDR3 here is CASSQDFQAFF. Here the CDR3 DNA reads TGTGCCAGCAGCCAAGATTTTCAAGCTTTCTTT.

This chain joins TRBV9 and TRBJ2-1; a weak D match, TRBD1 (6 bases). The length of the CDR3 is 15 residues. Trimming removed 0 bases from V and 8 bases from J, with 15 bases in between. CDR1 is SGDLS, CDR2 YYNGEE, per germline. CDR3 bases: TGTGCCAGCAGCGTAGAACAGGGCCTCCCCGATGAGCAGTTCTTC. Amino acids: CASSVEQGLPDEQFF.

This clonotype was seen more than once but under ten times. The rearrangement uses TRBV6-1 and TRBJ2-1; no clear D. Germline V gene sequence: CDR1 MNHNS, CDR2 SASEGT. CDR3 length: 16 amino acids. With 0 bases removed from V and 0 bases from J, the gap between germline ends came to 9 bases. CDR3 residues: CASSEAGTYSYNEQFF. CDR3 DNA sequence: TGTGCCAGCAGTGAAGCGGGTACTTACTCCTACAATGAGCAGTTCTTC.

The chain is built from TRBV12-3 or TRBV12-4 and TRBJ2-5, with 9 nucleotides matching TRBD1. The CDR3 is 15 amino acids. The trim removed 5 bases at V and 1 base at J, leaving 5 bases unmatched. The CDR3 loop reads CASSPSTGGQETQYF. The CDR3 nucleotides read TGTGCCAGCAGTCCCTCGACAGGGGGCCAAGAGACCCAGTACTTC.

J is TRBJ2-7 and V is TRBV5-1, with 7 bases matching TRBD1. CDR1 SGHRS and CDR2 YFSETQ come from the germline V gene. With 7 bases clipped from V and 6 bases from J, the junction kept 10 bases outside the gene matches. This CDR3 is 13 amino acids long. Written as DNA, the CDR3 is TGCGCCAGCGGTCGACAGGGTCTTGGCGAGCAGTACTTC. It codes for CASGRQGLGEQYF.

J is TRBJ2-7 and V is TRBV2, with D tentatively TRBD1 (6 bases). Trimming left V 8 bases short and J 3 bases short, with 11 bases between. This CDR3 is built from 12 residues. CDR1 is SNHLY and CDR2 is FYNNEI in the germline V gene. The CDR3 coding sequence is TGTGCCAGCGATCAAGGGGGCTACGAGCAGTACTTC. Protein: CASDQGGYEQYF.

This clonotype was picked up a small number of times. The CDR3 sequence: CASSQAVLAGAQETQYF. CDR3 sequence (DNA): TGTGCCAGCAGCCAGGCTGTACTAGCGGGGGCCCAAGAGACCCAGTACTTC. This chain connects TRBV7-8 to TRBJ2-5, with 11 bases matching TRBD2. Germline-derived CDR1 and CDR2 are SGHVS and FQNEAQ. This CDR3 is 17 amino acids long. V lost 5 bases, J lost 1 base, and 9 bases stayed unmatched.

This clonotype was observed a few times. The chain has TRBV24-1 and TRBJ2-3, with D perhaps matching TRBD1 (5 bases). The CDR3 totals 13 residues. The V gene lost 9 bases and the J gene lost 5 bases, with 14 bases spanning the gap. CDR1 KGHDR and CDR2 SFDVKD come from the germline V gene. The CDR3 DNA follows: TGTGCCACCGGGGCGATCGACCAAGATACGCAGTATTTT. Amino acids: CATGAIDQDTQYF.

The chain is built from TRBV30 and TRBJ1-1; no clear D gene. CDR3 size: 12 residues. Germline CDR1 and CDR2: GTSNPN and SVGIG (reference sequence). V lost 0 bases, J lost 6 bases, and 8 bases lay in between. In nucleotides, the CDR3 is TGTGCCTGGAGTGTCCCATTTGCTGAAGCTTTCTTT. Its protein is CAWSVPFAEAFF.